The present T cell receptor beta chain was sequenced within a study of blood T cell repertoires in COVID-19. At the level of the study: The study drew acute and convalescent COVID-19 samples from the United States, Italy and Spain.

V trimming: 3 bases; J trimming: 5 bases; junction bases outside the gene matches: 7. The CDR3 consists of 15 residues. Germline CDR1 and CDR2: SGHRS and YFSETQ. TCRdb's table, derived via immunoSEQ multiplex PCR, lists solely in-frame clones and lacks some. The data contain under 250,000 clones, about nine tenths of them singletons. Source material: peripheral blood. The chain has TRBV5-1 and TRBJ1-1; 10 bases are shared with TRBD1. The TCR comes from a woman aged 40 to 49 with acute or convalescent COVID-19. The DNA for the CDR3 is TGCGCCAGCAGCTGGGGACAGGGGAGGAATACTGAAGCTTTCTTT. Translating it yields CASSWGQGRNTEAFF.